This T cell receptor beta chain was recorded in a study of control samples from healthy donors and cancer patients (dated by TCRdb to the early 2020s). Library construction relied on the immunoSEQ multiplex PCR assay. Sourced from immuneACCESS, this table was stored by TCRdb with only in-frame sequences that have V and J called. A share of the clones is absent; for the studies checked, an unresolved V gene accounts for under half, and the remainder has no known explanation. The sample table holds approximately 68,000 clones, of which about 83% were seen once. Together, the top ten hold 15% to 17% of the sample. In the case of this clone: The antigen it recognizes is unknown. No base quality values were provided; no much bigger clone lies one nucleotide off.

Trimming costs V 4 bases and J 2 bases, and their ends lie 12 bases apart. The CDR3, from cysteine to phenylalanine, totals 15 residues. The entry retains the CDR3 DNA only, 45 bases that are in frame from base 1. The germline V gene (reference sequence) sets CDR1 to SGHKS and CDR2 to YYEKEE. Here the chain combines TRBV5-5 and TRBJ2-2; confidence is insufficient to name the D gene. The sample was blood. The receptor's source is a man in his sixties in good health. In nucleotides, the sequence is TGTGCCAGCAGCCTGATCCTCACTAACACCGGGGAGCTGTTTTTT. Its translation reads: CASSLILTNTGELFF. The full variable domain, with segments outside the CDR3 supplied by the reference TRBV5-5 and TRBJ2-2 proteins, appears as DAGVTQSPTHLIKTRGQQVTLRCSPISGHKSVSWYQQVLGQGPQFIFQYYEKEERGRGNFPDRFSARQFPNYSSELNVNALLLGDSALYLCASSLILTNTGELFFGEGSRLTVL.